The 26 T cell receptor beta chains given below trace back to one sample, sequenced in a study of T cell responses to AZD1222 COVID-19 vaccine. Clones were read by immunoSEQ multiplex PCR, and TCRdb kept only the in-frame ones, dropping some. The sample yields about 94,000 clones, about 85% seen once. The sequences come from peripheral blood, collected 28 days after the second AZD1222 dose. These receptors all stem from an adult who received the AZD1222 COVID-19 vaccine.

The genes are TRBV4-3 and TRBJ2-2, with TRBD2 matching 11 bases. This CDR3 region has 18 residues. V lost 0 bases to trimming and J lost 5 bases; unmatched junction nucleotides: 8. Germline V gene sequence: CDR1 LGHNA, CDR2 YSLEER. CDR3 sequence (DNA): TGCGCCAGCAGCCAAGAACGAGGACTAGCGGGTGGTACCGGGGAGCTGTTTTTT. It codes for CASSQERGLAGGTGELFF.

The chain combines TRBV10-2 with TRBJ1-1, with D unclear. The CDR3 spans 11 residues. Germline V lookup: CDR1 WSHSY, CDR2 SAAADI. V dropped 4 bases and J dropped 2 bases, with 2 bases sitting between them. CDR3 sequence: CASSGNTEAFF. The CDR3 nucleotides are TGCGCCAGCAGTGGCAACACTGAAGCTTTCTTT.

The chain uses TRBV24-1 and TRBJ2-1; D call uncertain. In germline, CDR1 is KGHDR, CDR2 SFDVKD. The V and J ends lost 0 bases and 3 bases respectively, with 11 bases between them. This CDR3 spans 16 amino acids. CDR3 residues: CATSDLRAAHYNEQFF. The CDR3 nucleotides read TGTGCCACCAGTGATTTGAGGGCGGCCCACTACAATGAGCAGTTCTTC.

This chain connects TRBV11-3 to TRBJ2-5; TRBD2 matches at 9 bases. The CDR3 is 15 amino acids. Trimming cost V 0 bases and J 5 bases; bases outside gene matches: 4. Germline V CDR1 and CDR2: SGHNT, YENEEA. CDR3: CASSLDSGRPETQYF. The CDR3 DNA is TGTGCCAGCAGCTTAGATAGCGGGAGACCCGAGACCCAGTACTTC.

The chain uses TRBV3-1 (or the pseudogene TRBV3-2) and TRBJ1-6, with no clear D. CDR1 is LGHDT, CDR2 YNNKEL, per germline (reference sequence). This CDR3 has 15 residues. Trimming left V 2 bases short and J 6 bases short, with 11 bases between. The CDR3 loop is CASSQTRLPNSPLHF. The CDR3 nucleotides read TGTGCCAGCAGCCAAACGCGGCTCCCTAATTCACCCCTCCACTTT.

The chain has TRBV6-5 and TRBJ2-7, with TRBD2 identical over 13 bases. Germline assignment: CDR1 MNHEY and CDR2 SVGAGI. V gave up 6 bases and J gave up 3 bases; unmatched junction bases: 5. The CDR3 loop spans 15 amino acids. In DNA form, the CDR3 reads TGTGCCAGCAGCGTGACTAGCGGGAGGATCTACGAGCAGTACTTC. Translating it yields CASSVTSGRIYEQYF.

The CDR3: CASSSVSSGPYEQYF. In nucleotides, the CDR3 is TGTGCCAGCAGCTCCGTTAGTAGCGGGCCCTACGAGCAGTACTTC. The chain has TRBV7-2 and TRBJ2-7, with TRBD2 matching 7 bases. The germline gives CDR1 SGHTA, CDR2 FQGNSA. This CDR3 region has 15 residues. J was trimmed by 2 bases and V by 4 bases; bases with no gene match: 8.

This rearrangement joins TRBV7-9 to TRBJ1-1; D is perhaps TRBD1 (5 bases). CDR1 and CDR2 (germline): SEHNR, FQNEAQ (reference sequence). Trimming took 2 bases from V and 11 from J, leaving 9 bases between them. The CDR3 extends over 11 amino acids. CDR3 protein: CASSLSGSAFF. The CDR3 DNA reads TGTGCCAGCAGCTTATCAGGGTCCGCTTTCTTT.

CDR3 sequence: CASSHRAANTEAFF. CDR3 nucleotide sequence: TGTGCCAGCAGCCATCGCGCAGCGAACACTGAAGCTTTCTTT. V usage is TRBV3-1 (or the pseudogene TRBV3-2) and J usage is TRBJ1-1; no definite D call. Germline CDR1 and CDR2: LGHDT and YNNKEL (reference sequence). V gave up 3 bases and J gave up 1 base, with 9 bases separating them. The CDR3 has 14 residues.

The V and J genes are TRBV24-1 and TRBJ2-1; D gene unclear. There are 13 residues in the CDR3. CDR1 is KGHDR and CDR2 is SFDVKD in the germline V gene. The ends were cut back, 1 base at V and 12 bases at J, with 12 bases in the middle. CDR3 nucleotide sequence: TGTGCCACCAGTGATTTCCTGACACCGGGGCAGTTCTTC. Its protein product is CATSDFLTPGQFF.

This rearrangement joins TRBV9 to TRBJ1-3; possible D gene TRBD1, 5 bases. V lost 0 bases and J lost 7, with 17 bases in between. The CDR3 is 16 residues long. Germline V lookup: CDR1 SGDLS, CDR2 YYNGEE. The CDR3, as DNA: TGTGCCAGCAGCGTAGGGACAATCGAAGCAGGTAACACCATATATTTT. Amino acid sequence: CASSVGTIEAGNTIYF.

The chain is built from TRBV7-3 and TRBJ1-2; D gene ambiguous. Deletions cut 6 bases from V and 1 base from J, with 9 bases between. CDR1 is SGHTA, CDR2 FQGTGA, per germline. This CDR3 comprises 13 residues. The CDR3: CASSKGFNYGYTF. Written as DNA, the CDR3 is TGTGCCAGCAGTAAGGGATTTAACTATGGCTACACCTTC.

J is TRBJ2-1 and V is TRBV24-1, with TRBD1 matching 9 bases. CDR3 length: 18 amino acids. The V segment lost 4 bases and the J segment 4 bases; nucleotides outside the gene matches: 13. Germline V gene lookup returns CDR1 KGHDR and CDR2 SFDVKD. The CDR3 sequence is CATSDSGTGLRGYNEQFF. DNA of the CDR3: TGTGCCACCAGTGACTCCGGGACAGGGCTGCGGGGATACAATGAGCAGTTCTTC.

The chain is built from TRBV4-2 and TRBJ1-5, with D perhaps TRBD1 (5 bases). This CDR3 has 18 amino acids. The ends were cut back, 4 bases at V and 3 bases at J, with 22 bases in the middle. Germline CDR1 LGHNA, CDR2 YNFKEQ. The CDR3 DNA reads TGTGCCAGCAGCCTGACCGCCGGGGGACCGGGACCCAATCAGCCCCAGCATTTT. Amino acid sequence: CASSLTAGGPGPNQPQHF.

This sequence joins TRBV5-1 and TRBJ1-5; TRBD1 is a possible D gene (5 bases). The ends were cut back, 4 bases at V and 1 base at J, with 12 bases in the middle. The CDR3 is 15 amino acids. Germline V gene sequence: CDR1 SGHRS, CDR2 YFSETQ. The CDR3 here is CASSEGLGSNQPQHF. As DNA, the CDR3 is TGCGCCAGCAGCGAGGGGCTCGGGAGCAATCAGCCCCAGCATTTT.

V gene TRBV7-9 combines with J gene TRBJ2-3; D assignment may be TRBD1 or TRBD2 (5 bases each). This CDR3 spans 15 amino acids. The V end lost 4 bases, the J end lost 2 bases, and 13 bases lay between the germline ends. Germline-derived CDR1 and CDR2 are SEHNR and FQNEAQ (reference sequence). In DNA form, the CDR3 reads TGTGCCAGCAGCTACACCGAGGGGTACACAGATACGCAGTATTTT. Translated: CASSYTEGYTDTQYF.

This clone was seen only once. This sequence joins TRBV2 and TRBJ1-2, with D unresolved. The CDR3 is 16 amino acids. V was trimmed by 2 bases and J by 4 bases, leaving 17 bases between them. Germline CDR1 is SNHLY and CDR2 is FYNNEI. Here the CDR3 reads CASSEYGEGRSYGYTF. CDR3 in DNA: TGTGCCAGCAGTGAATATGGGGAAGGGCGAAGCTATGGCTACACCTTC.

The chain couples TRBV10-2 to TRBJ2-5; D not certain. Germline CDR1 WSHSY, CDR2 SAAADI. V lost 6 bases to trimming and J lost 4 bases, with 12 bases between them. CDR3 length: 13 residues. CDR3 in DNA: TGCGCCAGCAGGTCCGAGAAAACAGAGACCCAGTACTTC. This translates into CASRSEKTETQYF.

This chain links TRBV19 with TRBJ2-1; D not certain. CDR1 and CDR2 from the germline V gene are LNHDA and SQIVND (reference sequence). Trimming left V 3 bases short and J 5 bases short, with 8 bases between. This CDR3 has 13 residues. The CDR3 region is CASSMSTNNEQFF. The CDR3 region has the DNA TGTGCCAGTAGTATGTCCACTAACAATGAGCAGTTCTTC.

The rearrangement links TRBV2 to TRBJ1-5; D perhaps matches TRBD1 (5 bases). Germline lookup yields CDR1 SNHLY and CDR2 FYNNEI. This CDR3 region has 15 residues. Trimming removed 4 bases from V and 0 bases from J, with 10 bases in between. The CDR3 loop reads CASSAGHHSNQPQHF. In DNA, the CDR3 is TGTGCCAGCAGTGCAGGACATCATAGCAATCAGCCCCAGCATTTT.

The chain combines TRBV6-5 with TRBJ2-1; 7 nucleotides match TRBD2. The junction had 14 bases not matched to a gene; V was cut back by 6 bases and J by 9 bases. Germline CDR1 MNHEY, CDR2 SVGAGI. The CDR3 sequence is 15 residues long. The CDR3 region has the DNA TGTGCCAGCAGATCGCAGACTAGCCCGGGGGGTGAGCAGTTCTTC. It encodes CASRSQTSPGGEQFF.

The chain recombines TRBV19 with TRBJ2-1; 8 positions match TRBD1. The CDR3 totals 14 residues. Unmatched junction bases numbered 5, after V lost 3 bases and J lost 7 bases. The V gene's germline CDR1 is LNHDA and CDR2 SQIVND (reference sequence). As DNA, the CDR3 is TGTGCCAGTAGTATCGGGGACAGGTGGAATGAGCAGTTCTTC. Encoded protein: CASSIGDRWNEQFF.

The V call is TRBV11-2, the J call TRBJ2-3; D not resolved. V was shortened by 1 base and J by 0 bases, with 8 bases between the two germline ends. The CDR3 totals 15 residues. Germline CDR1 and CDR2: SGHAT and FQNNGV. The CDR3: CASSLVWSSTDTQYF. The DNA for the CDR3 is TGTGCCAGCAGCTTAGTCTGGTCTAGCACAGATACGCAGTATTTT.

The V gene is TRBV7-9, the J gene TRBJ1-2; D gene ambiguous. The CDR3 length is 12 residues. Germline assignment: CDR1 SEHNR and CDR2 FQNEAQ (reference sequence). V lost 1 base and J 8 bases, leaving 8 bases between the germline ends. The CDR3 is CASSLDVGGYTF. The DNA of the CDR3 is TGTGCCAGCAGCTTAGATGTAGGCGGCTACACCTTC. The entire variable domain, with the rest obtained from reference TRBV7-9 and TRBJ1-2, is as follows: DTGVSQNPRHKITKRGQNVTFRCDPISEHNRLYWYRQTLGQGPEFLTYFQNEAQLEKSRLLSDRFSAERPKGSFSTLEIQRTEQGDSAMYLCASSLDVGGYTFGSGTRLTVV.

J is TRBJ2-7 and V is TRBV29-1; no reliable D call. Germline-derived CDR1 and CDR2 are SQVTM and ANQGSEA. The CDR3 length is 13 residues. V was cut by 3 bases and J by 0 bases, with 9 bases left in between. CDR3 sequence reads: CSVDLDGSYEQYF. As DNA, the CDR3 is TGCAGCGTTGATTTGGACGGCTCCTACGAGCAGTACTTC.

The gene calls are TRBV10-3 and TRBJ2-7, with a weak D call TRBD1 (6 bases). V gave up 0 bases and J gave up 2 bases, with 11 bases separating them. The CDR3 runs 15 residues. Germline V gene data show CDR1 as ENHRY and CDR2 as SYGVKD. CDR3 sequence: CAISESGGDAYEQYF. Here the CDR3 DNA reads TGTGCCATCAGTGAGTCAGGGGGAGACGCCTACGAGCAGTACTTC.